Sequencing of this T cell receptor beta chain was carried out in a study of blood T cell repertoires in COVID-19. Across the study: Some COVID-19 samples were acute and others convalescent; all came from the United States, Italy and Spain. Sources were T cells, B-cell-depleted T cells, or PBMCs; the material itself was cDNA or gDNA.

Per the authors' pipeline: Estimates of nucleated cell counts were drawn from the amplification of reference gene primers. Repertoires were generated with immunoSEQ multiplex PCR, while TCRdb's copy carries only in-frame clones and drops some. D and trimming were read from the DNA, whereas the V and J calls and clone size are those reported in that table. The sample lists about 140,000 clones, roughly 80% occurring once. The CDR3 extends over 12 amino acids. Germline loops: CDR1 MNHEY, CDR2 SVGAGI. V was clipped by 6 bases and J by 5 bases, with 11 bases between them. The chain carries TRBV6-5 and TRBJ2-7; a weak D match, TRBD1 (5 bases). Sequencing was carried out using peripheral blood. The source of this sequence is a human donor in a cohort sampled during active COVID-19. In DNA, the CDR3 is TGTGCCAGCAGGAATGGGGCTAACGAGCAGTACGTC. It translates to CASRNGANEQYV.